This entry concerns a single TCR beta chain. This specimen comes from a study of tumor-infiltrating lymphocytes in oesophageal squamous cell carcinoma. V dropped 5 bases and J dropped 4 bases, with 11 bases sitting between them. CDR1 and CDR2 from the germline V gene are SGHNT and YENEEA. This CDR3 spans 13 amino acids. TCRdb itself ran the PCR reads through MiXCR, one entry per CDR3 protein. This table holds some 14,000 distinct CDR3 sequences, about 53% found once. The chain has TRBV11-3 and TRBJ1-1; TRBD1 might be the D (5 bases). The clonotype comes from a male donor with esophageal squamous cell carcinoma. Sequenced sample: esophageal tumor tissue. As DNA, the CDR3 is TGTGCCAGCAGCCGACAGTCGGGCACTGAAGCTTTCTTT. It is translated as CASSRQSGTEAFF.